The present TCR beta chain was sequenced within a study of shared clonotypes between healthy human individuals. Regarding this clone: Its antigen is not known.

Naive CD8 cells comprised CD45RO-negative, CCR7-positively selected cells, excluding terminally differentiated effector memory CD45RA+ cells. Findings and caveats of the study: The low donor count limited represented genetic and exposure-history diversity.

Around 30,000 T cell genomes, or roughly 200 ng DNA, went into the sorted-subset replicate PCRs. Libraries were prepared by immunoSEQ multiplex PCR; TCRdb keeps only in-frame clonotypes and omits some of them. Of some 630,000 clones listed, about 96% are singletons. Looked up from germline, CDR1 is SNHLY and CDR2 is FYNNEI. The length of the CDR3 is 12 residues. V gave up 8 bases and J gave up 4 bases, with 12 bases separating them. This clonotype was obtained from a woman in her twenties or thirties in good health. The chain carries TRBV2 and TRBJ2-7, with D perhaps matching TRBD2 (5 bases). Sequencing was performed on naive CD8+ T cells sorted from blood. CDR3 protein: CASGSGNYEQYF. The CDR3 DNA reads TGTGCCAGCGGATCCGGGAATTACGAGCAGTACTTC.